This T cell receptor beta chain was retrieved from a study of shared clonotypes between healthy human individuals (dated by TCRdb to about 2020). For the wider study: A few men and a couple of women, aged 18 to 49 years, made up the cohort. Blood TCR repertoires of roughly 5 healthy adults were deeply sequenced to estimate repertoire size and the extent of clonotype sharing between individuals. Per donor, leukapheresis produced somewhere between about 0.9 and 9.5 billion PBMCs. Per donor, three plates each were used for CD4 naive and CD4 memory, two for CD8 naive, and one for CD8 memory. To increase sequencing depth and limit assay-specific biases, different laboratories used diverse techniques to prepare libraries and sequence TCR repertoires.

Donors were healthy HIV-negative adults with no recently reported acute infections or vaccinations. Every donor was a Caucasian adult residing in Nashville, Tennessee, USA. CD4+ T cells were enriched by magnetic negative selection, after which naive cells were positively selected on CD45RA and the negative fraction was taken as the memory subset. Blood was obtained by leukapheresis, after which PBMCs were separated by Ficoll-Histopaque density gradient centrifugation and cryopreserved in liquid nitrogen vapor phase. Purity and quantity of every magnetically sorted T cell population were checked by analytical flow cytometry. Genomic DNA was isolated from each sorted fraction and quantified by UV absorbance on a Nanodrop 2000c. The full study reports these points: Across a few donors, approximately 5% of naive CD4, approximately 4% of naive CD8, under 2.5% of memory CD4, and roughly 0.4% of memory CD8 clonotypes were shared. Pairwise subsampling led to the expectation that sequencing depth would affect the degree of clonotype sharing among donors. Incomplete sequencing was indicated by rarefaction of sorted-subset datasets, despite the large sequencing depth. Because the study included only a small number of donors, the genetic and exposure-history diversity represented was limited. Compared with non-shared clonotypes, clonotypes shared by all four sorted-subset donors had higher generation probabilities. Larger estimated clonotype richness was generally found for naive subsets than for memory subsets. Sampling was restricted to blood, and TCR repertoires in tissues likely differ from the TCR repertoires found in blood.

The junction shows trimming of 2 bases on V and 6 bases on J, and the gene matches do not reach 1 base of it. The CDR3 sequence holds 14 residues, the cysteine and phenylalanine included. Kept here is only the CDR3 DNA, which spans 42 bases and is read in frame from base 1. The germline V gene provides CDR1 MNHNS and CDR2 SASEGT. For this clone: Its target antigen remains unknown. No much larger clone is present one base from it, and per-base qualities are unavailable.

Using the deep immunoSEQ assay, multiplex PCR amplified TCR CDR3 regions from genomic DNA. Genomic DNA extracted from each cell subset was distributed evenly over all wells of several immunoSEQ 96-well plates, and each plate served as one replicate. For sorted subsets, 200 to 250 ng of genomic DNA, equivalent to 25,000 to 30,000 T cell genomes, went into each replicate PCR. The purified libraries were quantified using a Qubit 3.0 fluorometer, sized with a Bioanalyzer 2100, and then quantified again using the KAPA Library Quantification kit. Every immunoSEQ 96-well plate was sequenced on a dedicated single-read 150-cycle Illumina NextSeq 550 flow cell. Regarding the original processing steps: Because the immunoSEQ output included only junctional sequences and no quality scores, the filtering could not be the same as the filtering used for full-length reads. Sequences were annotated with PyIR, a Python wrapper for IgBLAST v1.9, and V/J genes and CDR3 were assigned using IMGT germline references. Reads with weak V/J assignments (E-value above 1e-6), missing CDR3, stop codons, out-of-frame junctions, or ambiguous translated residues were removed. V3J clonotypes were defined by identical inferred V gene, J gene, and CDR3 amino acid sequence. The percentage overlap between two repertoires was calculated by dividing the number of shared unique clonotypes by the size of the smaller repertoire. Richness of each repertoire was evaluated using RTK rarefaction, the Chao1 estimator, and Recon v2.1 estimates of unobserved clonotypes. For all TCRbeta clonotypes obtained by the gDNA method from a handful of donors, generation probabilities were computed with OLGA. In TCRdb, the immuneACCESS table is reduced to in-frame sequences with V and J assigned. These tables do not hold every clone; where another copy was compared, an unresolved V gene accounts for under half, and the others remain unexplained. V and J calls and clone size are as listed in that table; D and trimming were resolved from the DNA. The sample includes about 2.3 million clones, with just over 90% observed a single time. 0.35% to 0.5% of the sample comes from the top ten.

The specimen sequenced was naive CD4+ T cells from PBMCs. This specimen's cell subset or site label, per the study, means: CD45RA+ positively selected. The origin of this receptor is a young man in good health. Some clones in this sample may be carry-over from other donors' samples. Recombination joined TRBV6-1 with TRBJ2-7; 13 bases in the middle match TRBD2. CDR3 reads: CASSETSGRVEQYF. The nucleotide sequence is TGTGCCAGCAGTGAAACTAGCGGGAGGGTCGAGCAGTACTTC.